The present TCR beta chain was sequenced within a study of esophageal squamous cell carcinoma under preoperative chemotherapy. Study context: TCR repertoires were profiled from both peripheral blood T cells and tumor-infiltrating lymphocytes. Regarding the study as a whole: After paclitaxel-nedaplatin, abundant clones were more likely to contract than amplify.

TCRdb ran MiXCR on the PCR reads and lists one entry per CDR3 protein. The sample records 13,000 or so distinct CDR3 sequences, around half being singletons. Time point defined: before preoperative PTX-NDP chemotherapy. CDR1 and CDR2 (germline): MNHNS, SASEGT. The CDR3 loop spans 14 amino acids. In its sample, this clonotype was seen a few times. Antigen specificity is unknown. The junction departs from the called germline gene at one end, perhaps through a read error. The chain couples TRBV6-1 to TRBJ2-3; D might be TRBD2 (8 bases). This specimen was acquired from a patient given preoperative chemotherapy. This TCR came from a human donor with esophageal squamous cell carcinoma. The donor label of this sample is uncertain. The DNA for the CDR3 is TGTGCCAGCAAGGGGGCGGGAGGCAAAGATACTCAGTATTTT. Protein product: CASKGAGGKDTQYF.